The following is a TCR beta chain sequence with its context. Given a much more abundant clone one base away, this may be a read error. TCRdb ran MiXCR on the RT-PCR reads and lists one entry per CDR3 protein. The sample includes more than 550,000 distinct CDR3 sequences, approximately 15% of them seen just once. Germline V gives CDR1 SGHTA, CDR2 FQGNSA. The V gene end was trimmed by 5 bases and the J gene end by 4 bases; junction bases not matched to a gene: 7. The length of the CDR3 is 14 residues. The chain combines TRBV7-2 with TRBJ2-5; 7 positions match TRBD1. Material for sequencing was memory CD4+ T cells from blood. The receptor comes from a female donor in good health, serving as a healthy control. The CDR3 reads CASSPETGRETQYF. The CDR3 bases are TGTGCCAGCAGCCCAGAGACAGGGAGAGAGACCCAGTACTTC.